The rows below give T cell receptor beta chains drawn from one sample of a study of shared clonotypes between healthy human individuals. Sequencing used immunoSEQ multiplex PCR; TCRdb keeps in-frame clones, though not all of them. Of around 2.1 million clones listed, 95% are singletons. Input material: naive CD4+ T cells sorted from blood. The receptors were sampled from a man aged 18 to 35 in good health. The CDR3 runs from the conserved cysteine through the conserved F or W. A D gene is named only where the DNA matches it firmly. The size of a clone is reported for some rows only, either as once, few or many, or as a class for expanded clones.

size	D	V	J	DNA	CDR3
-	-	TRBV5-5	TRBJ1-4	TGTGCCAGCAGCTTGGCCGGTGGGTCTGAGGAAAAACTGTTTTTT	CASSLAGGSEEKLFF
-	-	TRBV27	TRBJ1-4	TGTGCCAGCAGATTAGGGAGCTTAGGTAATGAAAAACTGTTTTTT	CASRLGSLGNEKLFF
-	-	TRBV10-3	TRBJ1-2	TGTGCCATCAGTTCAGAGGGAAGCTACACCTTC	CAISSEGSYTF
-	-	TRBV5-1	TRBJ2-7	TGCGCCAGCAGCTTGATCCCCGGATCCTACGAGCAGTACTTC	CASSLIPGSYEQYF
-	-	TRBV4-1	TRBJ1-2	TGCGCCAGCAGCCAAGACCCGTCGACAGGAGCCATCGCCTATGGCTACACCTTC	CASSQDPSTGAIAYGYTF
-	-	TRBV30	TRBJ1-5	TGTGCCTGGAGTTTGGGATTTGGGCAGCCCCAGCATTTT	CAWSLGFGQPQHF
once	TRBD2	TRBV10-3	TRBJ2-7	TGTGCCATCAGTGAGCAGGGAGGGATCTCCTACGAGCAGTACTTC	CAISEQGGISYEQYF
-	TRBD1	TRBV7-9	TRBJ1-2	TGTGCCAGCAGCTCATTAGACCACAGGGGAGTCGACTATGGCTACACCTTC	CASSSLDHRGVDYGYTF
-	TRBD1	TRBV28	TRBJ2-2	TGTGCCAGCAGGTTGACAGGGACCACCGGGGAGCTGTTTTTT	CASRLTGTTGELFF
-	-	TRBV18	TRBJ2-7	TGTGCCAGCTCACCACCCACAGGGTCCTACGAGCAGTACTTC	CASSPPTGSYEQYF
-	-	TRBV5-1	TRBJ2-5	TGCGCCAGCAGCTTCTTCAGTCTCGAGACCCAGTACTTC	CASSFFSLETQYF
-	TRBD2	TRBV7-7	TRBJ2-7	TGTGCTAGCAGCTCGGGACTAGGTTACGAGCAGTACTTC	CASSSGLGYEQYF